This is a list of T cell receptor beta chains from one sample in a study of read filtering for tumor transcriptome and immune sequencing. TCRdb reanalysed the reads using MiXCR and keeps one entry per CDR3 protein. Among about 86,000 distinct CDR3 sequences listed, about 12% were seen once. Sequencing was done on a sample of a population of CD138-negative cells sorted from bone marrow. Source of these receptors: a donor aged 40 or older with multiple myeloma. CDR3s include the opening cysteine and the closing phenylalanine or tryptophan. Each record gives: CDR3 protein, V gene, J gene.

CSVSRDSEKLFF,TRBV29-1,TRBJ1-4
CAGSGSSGVYTDTQYF,TRBV28,TRBJ2-3
CASSLGGGYEQYF,TRBV7-9,TRBJ2-7
CASGLDSQLCEQYF,TRBV5-1,TRBJ2-7
CASSSKGNEAFF,TRBV5-1,TRBJ1-1
CASTGGLAGGRQFF,TRBV19,TRBJ2-1
CASSLDFGADEQYF,TRBV11-2,TRBJ2-7
CASSSTSGTNTGELFF,TRBV5-1,TRBJ2-2
CASSRTSTRELFF,TRBV6-1,TRBJ2-2
CASSLGGQGAGGYTF,TRBV5-4,TRBJ1-2
CASSPTSGRAKQFF,TRBV12-3/TRBV12-4,TRBJ2-1
CAISTGAEETQYF,TRBV10-3,TRBJ2-5
CASSISGGNTGELFF,TRBV19,TRBJ2-2
CASSYSRWNQPQHF,TRBV6-5,TRBJ1-5
CASSPWQGGQPQHF,TRBV18,TRBJ1-5
CASSTDRGRDEQFF,TRBV19,TRBJ2-1
CSGELISGGYEQYF,TRBV20-1,TRBJ2-7
CASSLQWGTDTQYF,TRBV7-2,TRBJ2-3
CASSNMPQGFSQPQHF,TRBV6-2/TRBV6-3,TRBJ1-5
CASYSQQNTEAFF,TRBV18,TRBJ1-1
CASSYSRQASNYGYTF,TRBV6-5,TRBJ1-2
CASSFTGASFRDEQFF,TRBV7-9,TRBJ2-1
CSARDRVAGGLKNIQYF,TRBV20-1,TRBJ2-4
CASSQDASGRFERETQYF,TRBV4-2,TRBJ2-5
CASSPGTGHSGANVLTF,TRBV11-2,TRBJ2-6
CASSGQGANVLTF,TRBV9,TRBJ2-6
CASSPARTGELFF,TRBV11-2,TRBJ2-2
CASRPGLAGNEQFF,TRBV2,TRBJ2-1
CSARARGTGELFF,TRBV20-1,TRBJ2-2
CASSESLMGGPSTDTQYF,TRBV25-1,TRBJ2-3
CASSSAVGSEQFF,TRBV7-9,TRBJ2-1
CASSALQGPYEQYF,TRBV27,TRBJ2-7
CASRPTSGANYEQYF,TRBV19,TRBJ2-7
CASRTQGGGTEAFF,TRBV12-3/TRBV12-4,TRBJ1-1
CASSQSLGTINEQFF,TRBV4-1,TRBJ2-1
CASSERVVNEQFF,TRBV6-1,TRBJ2-1
CASSRDRVRNTEAFF,TRBV6-5,TRBJ1-1
CSVGATASEQYF,TRBV29-1,TRBJ2-7
CASNLSGRGTGELFF,TRBV6-1,TRBJ2-2
CASSSPGTGGRREQYF,TRBV28,TRBJ2-7
CASGSPSVGETEAFF,TRBV12-5,TRBJ1-1
CASSFALNTDTKYF,TRBV7-3,TRBJ2-3
CASSKRQTYLSYEQYF,TRBV28,TRBJ2-7
CSVGDHTEAFF,TRBV29-1,TRBJ1-1
CASSSGLAGGLAEQFF,TRBV5-1,TRBJ2-1
CASSFRPLADTQYF,TRBV5-5,TRBJ2-3
CASSLIPSLYEQYF,TRBV7-2,TRBJ2-7
CATKKGSAGSGYGYTF,TRBV19,TRBJ1-2